The 25 T cell receptor beta chains below all came from one sample that was sequenced in a study of OX40 agonist ivuxolimab in advanced cancers. Method: immunoSEQ multiplex PCR; TCRdb's copy keeps in-frame clones and lacks some. The data show 36,000 or so clones, around 77% seen once. The input for sequencing was CD4+ or CD8+ T cells sorted from blood, taken in a trial of the OX40 agonist ivuxolimab. The source of these receptors is an adult with an advanced solid tumor such as melanoma, head and neck, liver or kidney cancer.

The V call is TRBV4-3, the J call TRBJ1-3; D may be TRBD1 (6 bases). Trimming removed 4 bases from V and 0 bases from J, with 10 bases in between. The germline CDR1 and CDR2 sequences are LGHNA and YSLEER. This CDR3 comprises 15 residues. The CDR3 spells CASSLNRASGNTIYF. DNA for the CDR3: TGCGCCAGCAGCCTAAACAGGGCCTCTGGAAACACCATATATTTT.

This clone came up a few times. V and J are TRBV2 and TRBJ1-1; no definite D call. CDR1 and CDR2 from the germline V gene are SNHLY and FYNNEI. Trimming removed 6 bases from V and 7 bases from J, with 12 bases in between. The CDR3 totals 12 residues. The CDR3 sequence: CASRHPLDEAFF. For the CDR3, the DNA is TGTGCCAGCAGGCACCCATTGGATGAAGCTTTCTTT. The whole variable domain, remainder taken from reference TRBV2 and TRBJ1-1, is EPEVTQTPSHQVTQMGQEVILRCVPISNHLYFYWYRQILGQKVEFLVSFYNNEISEKSEIFDDQFSVERPDGSNFTLKIRSTKLEDSAMYFCASRHPLDEAFFGQGTRLTVV.

This chain links TRBV6-1 with TRBJ1-1; D is possibly TRBD1 (6 bases). Germline CDR1 reads MNHNS; CDR2 reads SASEGT. V lost 6 bases, J lost 5 bases, and 10 bases lay in between. This CDR3 has 12 amino acids. The CDR3 is CASSRGGTEAFF. The CDR3 bases are TGTGCCAGCAGCAGGGGTGGAACTGAAGCTTTCTTT.

This sequence joins TRBV27 and TRBJ2-7, with D tentatively TRBD2 (5 bases). The CDR3 has 15 residues. CDR1 is MNHEY and CDR2 is SMNVEV in the germline V gene (reference sequence). Trimming shortened V by 6 bases and J by 0 bases, and 15 bases separated the two germline ends. CDR3 bases: TGTGCCAGCAGCCCCTCTGGAGGCTACTCCTACGAGCAGTACTTC. Its protein is CASSPSGGYSYEQYF.

The V call is TRBV9, the J call TRBJ1-1, with unresolved D. Trimming took 0 bases from V and 2 from J, leaving 8 bases between them. In germline, CDR1 is SGDLS, CDR2 YYNGEE. This CDR3 spans 14 amino acids. CDR3 DNA sequence: TGTGCCAGCAGCGTAGCTACCAGTAACACTGAAGCTTTCTTT. It encodes CASSVATSNTEAFF. The whole variable domain, remainder taken from reference TRBV9 and TRBJ1-1, is DSGVTQTPKHLITATGQRVTLRCSPRSGDLSVYWYQQSLDQGLQFLIQYYNGEERAKGNILERFSAQQFPDLHSELNLSSLELGDSALYFCASSVATSNTEAFFGQGTRLTVV.

The chain combines TRBV28 with TRBJ2-5, with a possible D match to TRBD2 (6 bases). Germline CDR1 is MDHEN and CDR2 is SYDVKM. The CDR3 extends over 14 amino acids. V was clipped by 8 bases and J by 5 bases, with 18 bases between them. The chain's CDR3 is CASRLRGSLETQYF. CDR3 in DNA: TGTGCCAGCCGCCTACGGGGGTCCTTGGAGACCCAGTACTTC. Full variable domain (missing parts from reference TRBV28 and TRBJ2-5): DVKVTQSSRYLVKRTGEKVFLECVQDMDHENMFWYRQDPGLGLRLIYFSYDVKMKEKGDIPEGYSVSREKKERFSLILESASTNQTSMYLCASRLRGSLETQYFGPGTRLLVL.

The chain links TRBV15 to TRBJ1-1, with D hard to call. This CDR3 comprises 16 residues. The germline V gene has CDR1 LNHNV and CDR2 YYDKDF (reference sequence). Trimming removed 0 bases at V and 4 bases at J, with 15 bases between. CDR3 nucleotide sequence: TGTGCCACCAGCAGAGATCTAGGCGAGGTGGGCACTGAAGCTTTCTTT. Protein product: CATSRDLGEVGTEAFF.

The CDR3 reads CASSPLVDNTDTQYF. CDR3 DNA: TGTGCCAGCAGTCCCCTGGTTGATAACACAGATACGCAGTATTTT. The V gene is TRBV27, the J gene TRBJ2-3; D remains unclear. This CDR3 is 15 amino acids long. Germline CDR1 MNHEY, CDR2 SMNVEV (reference sequence). V gave up 5 bases and J gave up 2 bases, with 14 bases separating them.

This sequence joins TRBV27 and TRBJ2-5, with 10 bases fitting TRBD2. V lost 2 bases to trimming and J lost 9 bases; unmatched junction nucleotides: 6. The CDR3 is 14 amino acids. Germline V gene lookup returns CDR1 MNHEY and CDR2 SMNVEV (reference sequence). The CDR3 bases are TGTGCCAGCAGTTTAACTAGCGGGGCCGGGGCCCAGTACTTC. Translation gives CASSLTSGAGAQYF.

This clone was observed once. V usage is TRBV7-2 and J usage is TRBJ1-1; D gene uncertain. Germline V gives CDR1 SGHTA, CDR2 FQGNSA. V shed 5 bases and J shed 0 bases, with 7 bases lying between them. The length of the CDR3 is 13 residues. The CDR3 sequence is CASSLWLNTEAFF. The DNA for the CDR3 is TGTGCCAGCAGCCTGTGGTTGAACACTGAAGCTTTCTTT.

The sample holds a few counts of this clone. The genes are TRBV19 and TRBJ2-1, with 9 nucleotides matching TRBD2. CDR3 length: 13 residues. V shed 10 bases and J 8 bases; nucleotides not matched to a gene: 9. Looked up from germline, CDR1 is LNHDA and CDR2 is SQIVND (reference sequence). This CDR3 reads CATSPGLADEQFF. The CDR3 DNA sequence: TGTGCCACCTCACCGGGACTAGCCGATGAGCAGTTCTTC.

V usage is TRBV9 and J usage is TRBJ2-3, with TRBD2 as a possible D gene (6 bases). Trimming took off 2 bases at V and 3 bases at J, with 19 bases between the two ends. Germline-derived CDR1 and CDR2 are SGDLS and YYNGEE. The CDR3 loop spans 17 amino acids. The CDR3: CASSVSGSNYATDTQYF. As DNA, the CDR3 is TGTGCCAGCAGCGTTTCCGGGAGCAATTATGCTACAGATACGCAGTATTTT.

The chain links TRBV4-3 to TRBJ1-2; D may be TRBD1 (5 bases). Trimming took off 1 base at V and 4 bases at J, with 10 bases between the two ends. This CDR3 region has 14 residues. Germline V CDR1 and CDR2: LGHNA, YSLEER. CDR3 DNA: TGCGCCAGCAGCCAAGGTAGAGGGGTCTATGGCTACACCTTC. It translates to CASSQGRGVYGYTF.

The chain employs TRBV6-6 and TRBJ1-5; D is perhaps TRBD1 (5 bases). V was shortened by 0 bases and J by 4 bases, with 7 bases between the two germline ends. This CDR3 has 14 residues. Germline loops: CDR1 MNHNY, CDR2 SVGAGI (reference sequence). The DNA for the CDR3 is TGTGCCAGCAGTTACTCTGGGGCAAATCAGCCCCAGCATTTT. Protein: CASSYSGANQPQHF.

This chain connects TRBV7-9 to TRBJ2-1; unclear D gene. V lost 1 base, J lost 6 bases, and 10 bases lay in between. CDR1 and CDR2 (germline): SEHNR, FQNEAQ (reference sequence). The CDR3 has 14 amino acids. CDR3 protein: CASSLEGPPNEQFF. The CDR3, as DNA: TGTGCCAGCAGCTTAGAAGGGCCGCCCAATGAGCAGTTCTTC.

The chain recombines TRBV7-9 with TRBJ1-2; D gene uncertain. The CDR3 is made up of 13 amino acids. Per the germline V gene, CDR1 is SEHNR and CDR2 is FQNEAQ (reference sequence). With 5 bases removed from V and 1 base from J, the gap between germline ends came to 8 bases. CDR3 coding DNA: TGTGCCAGCAGCGGAGGCAATAACTATGGCTACACCTTC. Translating it yields CASSGGNNYGYTF.

This clone is a singleton in its sample. The V gene is TRBV15, the J gene TRBJ1-6, with 7 bases identical to TRBD1. Germline lookup yields CDR1 LNHNV and CDR2 YYDKDF (reference sequence). Trimming cost V 5 bases and J 4 bases; bases outside gene matches: 8. CDR3 length: 16 amino acids. CDR3 nucleotides: TGTGCCACCAGCGTCGATCGGGACAGATATAATTCACCCCTCCACTTT. The encoded protein is CATSVDRDRYNSPLHF.

The chain combines TRBV30 with TRBJ1-1, with a weak D call TRBD1 (5 bases). This CDR3 has 14 amino acids. The germline V gene encodes CDR1 GTSNPN and CDR2 SVGIG (reference sequence). With 2 bases removed from V and 1 base from J, the gap between germline ends came to 11 bases. The CDR3, as DNA: TGTGCCTGGAGTCCAGGGACGGGGAACACTGAAGCTTTCTTT. The encoded protein is CAWSPGTGNTEAFF.

CDR3 coding DNA: TGTGCCAGCAGAAAGGGAGGCAGGGGAAACGAGCAGTACTTC. It yields the protein CASRKGGRGNEQYF. The chain employs TRBV28 and TRBJ2-7; D tentatively reads TRBD1 or TRBD2 (6 bases each). The CDR3 sequence is 14 residues long. CDR1 and CDR2 from the germline V gene are MDHEN and SYDVKM. Trimming pared 6 bases from V and 5 bases from J, leaving 17 bases between.

This clone has a count of ten or more. The chain recombines TRBV19 with TRBJ2-3; 8 nucleotides line up with TRBD2. The CDR3 contains 15 residues. Germline V gives CDR1 LNHDA, CDR2 SQIVND (reference sequence). Trimming at V came to 10 bases and at J to 6 bases, leaving 15 bases not matched to a gene. The CDR3 DNA is TGTGCCACAACACCTAGCGGGCGAATGGAGGATACGCAGTATTTT. It codes for CATTPSGRMEDTQYF.

The chain recombines TRBV7-9 with TRBJ2-1; D is ambiguous. The CDR3 is made up of 13 amino acids. V was pared by 2 bases and J by 3 bases, with 5 bases between. Looked up from germline, CDR1 is SEHNR and CDR2 is FQNEAQ (reference sequence). CDR3 amino acids: CASSLLGYNEQFF. The CDR3 nucleotides read TGTGCCAGCAGCTTATTGGGCTACAATGAGCAGTTCTTC.

This chain connects TRBV4-2 to TRBJ1-4; possibly TRBD1 for D (5 bases). Germline-derived CDR1 and CDR2 are LGHNA and YNFKEQ. The CDR3 sequence is 15 residues long. V lost 0 bases and J lost 8, with 13 bases in between. The CDR3 DNA reads as TGTGCCAGCAGCCAAGACGCGTTGACAGCAGAAAAACTGTTTTTT. This encodes CASSQDALTAEKLFF.

Here the CDR3 reads CASSQDRGYPEAFF. CDR3 nucleotide sequence: TGCGCCAGCAGCCAAGACAGGGGGTACCCTGAAGCTTTCTTT. The V and J genes are TRBV4-1 and TRBJ1-1; 7 bases map to TRBD1. This CDR3 comprises 14 residues. From germline, CDR1 is MGHRA and CDR2 YSYEKL. Trimming at V came to 0 bases and at J to 6 bases, leaving 4 bases not matched to a gene.

The rearrangement links TRBV11-2 to TRBJ2-1, with D perhaps matching TRBD2 (6 bases). Germline V gene data show CDR1 as SGHAT and CDR2 as FQNNGV. The V gene lost 1 base and the J gene lost 0 bases, with 7 bases spanning the gap. CDR3 length equals 15 residues. The CDR3 loop is CASSLGSGSYNEQFF. The CDR3 region has the DNA TGTGCCAGCAGCTTAGGTAGCGGCTCCTACAATGAGCAGTTCTTC.

This chain links TRBV5-6 with TRBJ1-1; TRBD1 aligns across 9 bases. CDR3 length: 17 amino acids. Trimming took 2 bases from V and 6 from J; bases not matched to a gene: 14. Germline V CDR1 and CDR2: SGHDT, YYEEEE. CDR3 DNA: TGTGCCAGCAGCTTCTCCTTTGATGGACAGGGGAAATCTGAAGCTTTCTTT. It encodes CASSFSFDGQGKSEAFF.